This T cell receptor beta chain was obtained from a study of identical twins. Trimming stripped 5 bases from V and 8 bases from J, with 16 bases between. This CDR3 comprises 14 residues. Germline V gene lookup returns CDR1 SGHTA and CDR2 FQGNSA. MiXCR, run by TCRdb on the 5' RACE reads, gives a single entry per CDR3 protein. Altogether a few hundred thousand distinct CDR3 sequences are present, around 9.6% being singletons, with the ten largest covering roughly 3%. Healthy Caucasian individuals made up all the donors. As concerns this clonotype: Its antigen is unknown.

Whole-study results and caveats: In beta out-of-frame sequences, the excess sharing between twins was weaker.

These sequences were also reported in another study, on yellow fever vaccine responses in identical twins. That study adds: On the reported evidence, twins' vaccine T cell responses seemed partly convergent and partly personalized.

This chain uses TRBV7-2 with TRBJ2-1, with D unresolved. The sequence derives from a woman aged 18-29 years in good health. Input material: PBMCs. The CDR3: CASSPADPSDEQFF. CDR3 coding DNA: TGTGCCAGCAGCCCCGCGGACCCCTCGGATGAGCAGTTCTTC. Using reference TRBV7-2 and TRBJ2-1 for the parts outside the CDR3, the full variable domain is GAGVSQSPSNKVTEKGKDVELRCDPISGHTALYWYRQSLGQGLEFLIYFQGNSAPDKSGLPSDRFSAERTGGSVSTLTIQRTQQEDSAVYLCASSPADPSDEQFFGPGTRLTVL.